A selection of T cell receptor beta chains follows, all from one sample in a study of monozygotic twins with inflammatory bowel disease. TCRdb derives one entry per CDR3 protein from the 5' RACE reads, leaving out DNA. In all, the sample yields about 450,000 distinct CDR3 sequences. Sequenced: blood. The receptors derive from a human donor with ulcerative colitis or Crohn's disease, or a healthy co-twin of an affected twin (not recorded which). The CDR3 runs from the conserved cysteine through the conserved F or W.

CDR3: CASSQLLAGNEKLFF
V: TRBV4-1
J: TRBJ1-4

CDR3: CSVVSRYEQYF
V: TRBV29-1
J: TRBJ2-7

CDR3: CASGNGPSEQYF
V: TRBV7-2
J: TRBJ2-7

CDR3: CASGQFPGTEAFF
V: TRBV5-1
J: TRBJ1-1

CDR3: CASGSGLADYNEQFF
V: TRBV6-2/TRBV6-3
J: TRBJ2-1

CDR3: CASPRWASQETQYF
V: TRBV12-3/TRBV12-4
J: TRBJ2-5

CDR3: CASSPPGGLRQPQHF
V: TRBV12-3/TRBV12-4
J: TRBJ1-5

CDR3: CASSPGTGLNNEQFF
V: TRBV5-1
J: TRBJ2-1

CDR3: CASSPGTGISGANVLTF
V: TRBV7-6
J: TRBJ2-6

CDR3: CASSPLLGAGGDNEQFF
V: TRBV9
J: TRBJ2-1

CDR3: CASSIRGRTEAFF
V: TRBV7-9
J: TRBJ1-1

CDR3: CSVGRAQIQETQYF
V: TRBV29-1
J: TRBJ2-5

CDR3: CASSLVRGINSPLHF
V: TRBV12-3/TRBV12-4
J: TRBJ1-6

CDR3: CASRTIGLAGGETQYF
V: TRBV6-2/TRBV6-3
J: TRBJ2-5

CDR3: CAISGEASYEQYF
V: TRBV10-3
J: TRBJ2-7

CDR3: CASSLQLGTSGVAYEQYF
V: TRBV5-4
J: TRBJ2-7

CDR3: CASSLDRTGDEKLFF
V: TRBV7-2
J: TRBJ1-4

CDR3: CASGYGRVTGNEQFF
V: TRBV12-5
J: TRBJ2-1

CDR3: CASGQIHDQPQHF
V: TRBV6-1
J: TRBJ1-5

CDR3: CASSDYSNQPQHF
V: TRBV19
J: TRBJ1-5

CDR3: CASSRRISPLLTGELFF
V: TRBV7-9
J: TRBJ2-2

CDR3: CASSLSLDPNTGELFF
V: TRBV28
J: TRBJ2-2